This T cell receptor beta chain derives from a study of T cell changes during pregnancy in multiple sclerosis. The repertoire was sequenced with immunoSEQ multiplex PCR; TCRdb's copy has only in-frame clones and lacks some. This sample has just under 65,000 clones, with around 92% found just once. This TCR was sampled from a female donor in good health, enrolled as a control in a pregnancy study. The starting material was peripheral blood, obtained in the third trimester of pregnancy.

The CDR3 DNA is TGTGCCAGCAGTTTATTGCTAGCGGGAGGGCCCGGCTCAGATACGCAGTATTTT. Protein sequence: CASSLLLAGGPGSDTQYF. The chain couples TRBV27 to TRBJ2-3, with 12 bases fitting TRBD2. After removal of 1 base from V and 4 bases from J, the junction contained 9 bases not matched to a gene. This CDR3 has 18 residues. CDR1 is MNHEY, CDR2 SMNVEV, per germline (reference sequence).